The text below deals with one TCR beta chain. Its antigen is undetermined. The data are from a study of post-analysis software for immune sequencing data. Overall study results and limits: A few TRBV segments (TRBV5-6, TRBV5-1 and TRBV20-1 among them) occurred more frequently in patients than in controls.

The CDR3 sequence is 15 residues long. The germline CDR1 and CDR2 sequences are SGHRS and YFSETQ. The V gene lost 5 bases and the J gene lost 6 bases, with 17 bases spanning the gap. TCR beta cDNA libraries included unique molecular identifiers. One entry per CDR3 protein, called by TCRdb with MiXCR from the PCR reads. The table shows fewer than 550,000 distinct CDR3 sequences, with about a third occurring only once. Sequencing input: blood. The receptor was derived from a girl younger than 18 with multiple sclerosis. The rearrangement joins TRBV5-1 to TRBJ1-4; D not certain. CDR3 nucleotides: TGCGCCAGCAGTCGGGTAGGATCTGAGGATGAAAAACTGTTTTTT. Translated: CASSRVGSEDEKLFF.